A single sample gave rise to the 9 T cell receptor beta chains below, sequenced in a study of blood T cell repertoires in COVID-19. Libraries were prepared by immunoSEQ multiplex PCR; TCRdb keeps only in-frame clonotypes and omits some of them. The table shows roughly 320,000 clones, with over 80% occurring only once. The sample was peripheral blood. These receptors originate from a woman aged 45-60 years with COVID-19, enrolled during active disease.

This clone was seen many times. V is TRBV19 and J is TRBJ1-2; D gene uncertain. The CDR3 totals 14 residues. Germline V gives CDR1 LNHDA, CDR2 SQIVND (reference sequence). The V end lost 5 bases, the J end lost 0 bases, and 10 bases lay between the germline ends. CDR3 in amino acids: CASSQQSANYGYTF. The CDR3 nucleotides are TGTGCCAGTAGTCAACAGTCAGCTAACTATGGCTACACCTTC.

The chain carries TRBV27 and TRBJ2-1, with 8 bases fitting TRBD1. The length of the CDR3 is 13 residues. V gave up 4 bases and J gave up 6 bases; unmatched junction bases: 2. Germline V gene data show CDR1 as MNHEY and CDR2 as SMNVEV (reference sequence). The CDR3 is CASSWTGFNEQFF. CDR3 nucleotide sequence: TGTGCCAGCAGTTGGACAGGGTTCAATGAGCAGTTCTTC.

This chain links TRBV19 with TRBJ1-5; TRBD1 agrees at 7 bases. CDR3 length equals 15 residues. Germline CDR1 and CDR2: LNHDA and SQIVND (reference sequence). The junction had 8 bases not matched to a gene; V was cut back by 3 bases and J by 6 bases. CDR3 sequence (DNA): TGTGCCAGTAGTATTGGAGGGGGCTCCGCTCAGCCCCAGCATTTT. Residues: CASSIGGGSAQPQHF. The complete variable domain, with remaining parts taken from reference TRBV19 and TRBJ1-5, reads DGGITQSPKYLFRKEGQNVTLSCEQNLNHDAMYWYRQDPGQGLRLIYYSQIVNDFQKGDIAEGYSVSREKKESFPLTVTSAQKNPTAFYLCASSIGGGSAQPQHFGDGTRLSIL.

The CDR3 DNA sequence: TGCGCCAGCAGCTTGGGGCCCGCAGGGGGGACCTACGAGCAGTACTTC. Its translation: CASSLGPAGGTYEQYF. The chain has TRBV5-1 and TRBJ2-7; tentatively, D is TRBD1 (7 bases). Deletions cut 0 bases from V and 2 bases from J, with 15 bases between. The CDR3 totals 16 residues. Germline V gene sequence: CDR1 SGHRS, CDR2 YFSETQ.

This rearrangement joins TRBV7-9 to TRBJ2-7; tentatively, D is TRBD1 (6 bases). Germline assignment: CDR1 SEHNR and CDR2 FQNEAQ (reference sequence). V lost 3 bases, J lost 6 bases, and 15 bases lay in between. The CDR3 loop spans 14 amino acids. CDR3 loop: CASSFAGATSEQYF. In DNA form, the CDR3 reads TGTGCCAGCAGCTTCGCAGGGGCCACCAGCGAGCAGTACTTC.

The gene calls are TRBV21-1 and TRBJ2-1; TRBD2 is taken as the D call from the table, unchecked against the DNA. TRBV21-1 is reported as a pseudogene. This CDR3 has 15 residues. This CDR3 is CASSKAVGRANEQFF. DNA for the CDR3: TGTGCCAGCAGCAAAGCGGTCGGGAGGGCCAATGAGCAGTTCTTC.

The chain carries TRBV4-3 and TRBJ2-6; no firm D call. V lost 1 base, J lost 1 base, and 8 bases lay in between. Germline CDR1 is LGHNA and CDR2 is YSLEER. The CDR3 runs to 16 residues. The CDR3 nucleotides are TGCGCCAGCAGCCAAGGCTACCTGTCTGGGGCCAACGTCCTGACTTTC. Amino acids: CASSQGYLSGANVLTF.

The J gene is TRBJ2-7, the V gene TRBV11-2, with 8 bases lining up with TRBD1. Germline V gene sequence: CDR1 SGHAT, CDR2 FQNNGV. CDR3 length equals 17 residues. J gave up 1 base and V 5 bases, and 13 bases lay outside the gene matches. Here the CDR3 reads CASSPLPGQVSSYEQYF. CDR3 nucleotides: TGTGCCAGCAGCCCCCTACCGGGACAGGTTTCATCCTACGAGCAGTACTTC.

J is TRBJ2-3 and V is TRBV5-4; a weak D match, TRBD2 (6 bases). Trimming took 1 base from V and 1 from J, leaving 13 bases between them. The germline V gene has CDR1 SGHNT and CDR2 YYREEE (reference sequence). The CDR3 consists of 16 residues. As DNA, the CDR3 is TGTGCCAGCAGCTTGCCTCGCGGGACCGGCACAGATACGCAGTATTTT. Protein product: CASSLPRGTGTDTQYF.